A single sample is the source of the 9 T cell receptor beta chains below, sequenced in a study of blood T cell repertoires in COVID-19 (dated by TCRdb to about 2020). The method behind the library was the immunoSEQ multiplex PCR assay. TCRdb limited this immuneACCESS table to in-frame rearrangements with V and J called. A share of clones is missing; checked studies link under half to unresolved V genes, and the rest is unexplained. The sample table records around 140,000 clones; about nine tenths of these occur just once. Over 9% of the sample is held by the ten biggest clonotypes. Material for sequencing was PBMCs or T cells enriched from blood (not recorded which). Receptor source: a man between 60 and 75 years old who had recovered from COVID-19.

The chain is built from TRBV29-1 and TRBJ2-1, with D perhaps matching TRBD2 (6 bases). This CDR3 is 15 amino acids long. V lost 7 bases and J lost 0, with 16 bases in between. The germline V gene encodes CDR1 SQVTM and CDR2 ANQGSEA. CDR3 in DNA: TGCAGCGGGATGGGACTTCCCAGCTCCTACAATGAGCAGTTCTTC. Translated, it gives CSGMGLPSSYNEQFF.

The J gene is TRBJ1-1, the V gene TRBV11-2, with D unresolved. The V end lost 3 bases, the J end lost 0 bases, and 8 bases lay between the germline ends. Germline loops: CDR1 SGHAT, CDR2 FQNNGV. The CDR3 has 14 residues. This chain's CDR3 is CASSFPSLNTEAFF. The CDR3 DNA follows: TGTGCCAGCAGCTTCCCCAGTTTGAACACTGAAGCTTTCTTT.

The chain links TRBV18 to TRBJ1-5; 9 bases match TRBD1. The V segment lost 2 bases and the J segment 7 bases; nucleotides outside the gene matches: 3. Germline values: CDR1 KGHSH, CDR2 LQKENI. The CDR3 consists of 14 residues. The CDR3 bases are TGTGCCAGCTCACCAGGGACAGGGTTCCAGCCCCAGCATTTT. Amino acid sequence: CASSPGTGFQPQHF.

The J gene is TRBJ2-2, the V gene TRBV15; possible D gene TRBD2, 5 bases. The CDR3 consists of 15 residues. Germline loops: CDR1 LNHNV, CDR2 YYDKDF (reference sequence). The V end lost 1 base, the J end lost 4 bases, and 10 bases lay between the germline ends. This CDR3 is CATSRGGEGTGELFF. In DNA, the CDR3 is TGTGCCACCAGCAGAGGAGGCGAGGGCACCGGGGAGCTGTTTTTT. The full variable domain, completed using reference TRBV15 and TRBJ2-2, is DAMVIQNPRYQVTQFGKPVTLSCSQTLNHNVMYWYQQKSSQAPKLLFHYYDKDFNNEADTPDNFQSRRPNTSFCFLDIRSPGLGDTAMYLCATSRGGEGTGELFFGEGSRLTVL.

The chain carries TRBV2 and TRBJ1-2; a possible D gene is TRBD1 (5 bases). This CDR3 contains 13 residues. Germline V CDR1 and CDR2: SNHLY, FYNNEI. V lost 3 bases, J lost 6 bases, and 11 bases lay in between. CDR3 in amino acids: CASSDRGGNGYTF. The DNA for the CDR3 is TGTGCCAGCAGTGATCGCGGGGGAAATGGCTACACCTTC.

J is TRBJ1-6 and V is TRBV11-3; maybe TRBD1 (6 bases). The CDR3 is 16 residues long. Germline V gene sequence: CDR1 SGHNT, CDR2 YENEEA. Deletions cut 5 bases from V and 3 bases from J, with 14 bases between. The CDR3 sequence is CASSLGRGNYNSPLHF. The CDR3 DNA sequence: TGTGCCAGCAGCCTAGGTAGGGGGAACTATAATTCACCCCTCCACTTT. Looking up the rest from reference TRBV11-3 and TRBJ1-6 gives the full variable domain: EAGVVQSPRYKIIEKKQPVAFWCNPISGHNTLYWYLQNLGQGPELLIRYENEEAVDDSQLPKDRFSAERLKGVDSTLKIQPAELGDSAVYLCASSLGRGNYNSPLHFGNGTRLTVT.

The chain employs TRBV30 and TRBJ1-1, with D hard to call. The CDR3 sequence is 12 residues long. V lost 2 bases and J lost 4, with 8 bases in between. Germline CDR1 is GTSNPN and CDR2 is SVGIG (reference sequence). The chain's CDR3 is CAWSPPSTEAFF. The CDR3 DNA sequence: TGTGCCTGGAGTCCCCCCAGCACTGAAGCTTTCTTT. Combining the CDR3 with reference TRBV30 and TRBJ1-1 gives the whole variable domain SQTIHQWPATLVQPVGSPLSLECTVEGTSNPNLYWYRQAAGRGLQLLFYSVGIGQISSEVPQNLSASRPQDRQFILSSKKLLLSDSGFYLCAWSPPSTEAFFGQGTRLTVV.

V gene TRBV19 combines with J gene TRBJ1-6, with D hard to call. This CDR3 comprises 14 residues. V lost 5 bases, J lost 7 bases, and 12 bases lay in between. Germline V lookup: CDR1 LNHDA, CDR2 SQIVND (reference sequence). CDR3 sequence (DNA): TGTGCCAGTAGTTTCGGGATCGCGAATTCACCCCTCCACTTT. Protein: CASSFGIANSPLHF.

The CDR3 bases are TGTGCCAGCAGCGTAGGAGGGGGCGCACAGCCCCAGCATTTT. Protein sequence: CASSVGGGAQPQHF. The chain combines TRBV9 with TRBJ1-5, with 7 bases matching TRBD1. Germline-derived CDR1 and CDR2 are SGDLS and YYNGEE. Trimming at V came to 0 bases and at J to 7 bases, leaving 4 bases not matched to a gene. The CDR3 contains 14 residues. The whole variable domain, remainder taken from reference TRBV9 and TRBJ1-5, is DSGVTQTPKHLITATGQRVTLRCSPRSGDLSVYWYQQSLDQGLQFLIQYYNGEERAKGNILERFSAQQFPDLHSELNLSSLELGDSALYFCASSVGGGAQPQHFGDGTRLSIL.